Listed below are T cell receptor beta chains from one sample, sequenced in a study of T cells in Graves' hyperthyroidism and ophthalmopathy. MiXCR was run by TCRdb on the multiplex PCR reads, yielding one entry per CDR3 protein. The profile covers hundreds of thousands of distinct CDR3 sequences, with roughly 25% appearing a single time and about 11% taken by the ten largest. The specimen was blood. Receptor source: a woman aged 25 to 39 with Graves' ophthalmopathy. Both conserved end residues are part of each CDR3. The D gene is left open where the match is weak. Size values are once, few and many counts, or a class for expanded clones, and some rows have none.

clone_size	v_call	d_call	j_call	cdr3_length	cdr3_aa	cdr3_nt
few	TRBV29-1	TRBD2	TRBJ2-7	12	CSVDAGAYEQYF	TGCAGCGTTGACGCGGGGGCCTACGAGCAGTACTTC
-	TRBV11-2	TRBD2	TRBJ2-2	16	CASSPLRGANTGELFF	TGTGCCAGCAGCCCATTGCGGGGGGCGAACACCGGGGAGCTGTTTTTT
many	TRBV6-1	TRBD1	TRBJ1-2	17	CASSERTGGLSTRGYTF	TGTGCCAGCAGTGAACGGACAGGGGGACTATCTACTCGTGGCTACACCTTC
few	TRBV9	-	TRBJ1-2	15	CASSVGPGPYYGYTF	TGTGCCAGCAGCGTCGGACCAGGCCCTTACTATGGCTACACCTTC
many	TRBV2	-	TRBJ1-5	13	CASSEQGDQPQHF	TGTGCCAGCAGTGAACAGGGCGATCAGCCCCAGCATTTT
-	TRBV12-3/TRBV12-4	-	TRBJ1-5	14	CASSLSHRGQPQHF	TGTGCCAGCAGCTTATCCCACCGAGGTCAGCCCCAGCATTTT
many	TRBV20-1	TRBD1	TRBJ1-6	14	CSAKGTDYNSPLHF	TGCAGTGCTAAAGGGACAGACTATAATTCACCCCTCCACTTT
many	TRBV6-1	-	TRBJ1-1	14	CASSDGQLNTEAFF	TGTGCCAGCAGTGATGGACAGCTGAACACTGAAGCTTTCTTT
-	TRBV10-3	-	TRBJ1-1	14	CAISVTEENTEAFF	TGTGCCATCAGTGTGACAGAGGAGAACACTGAAGCTTTCTTT
-	TRBV4-1	TRBD1	TRBJ1-1	14	CASSQDAGGNRAFF	TGCGCCAGCAGCCAAGATGCAGGGGGAAATCGGGCTTTCTTT
-	TRBV5-1	-	TRBJ2-5	13	CASRFGGAETQYF	TGCGCCAGCCGATTCGGGGGCGCAGAGACCCAGTACTTC